The 23 T cell receptor beta chains below were found in one sample sequenced in a study of Ad26.COV2.S vaccination and SARS-CoV-2 variants. The treatment: around 19 received Ad26.COV2.S at low or high dose, single or two shots; 5 received placebo; per-sample allocation not given. Vaccine and placebo recipients were sampled on day 63 after the first injection. The repertoire was sequenced with immunoSEQ multiplex PCR; TCRdb's copy has only in-frame clones and lacks some. The data hold around 300,000 clones, with roughly 90% observed a single time. Sequences were derived from peripheral blood, sampled in a trial of Ad26.COV2.S vaccine versus placebo. All receptors come from a person between 18 and 60 years old who received the Ad26.COV2.S COVID-19 vaccine or a placebo.

The V call is TRBV28, the J call TRBJ2-7, with a tentative D call TRBD2 (6 bases). The CDR3 spans 14 residues. V shed 7 bases and J shed 2 bases, with 15 bases lying between them. The V gene's germline CDR1 is MDHEN and CDR2 SYDVKM. CDR3 residues: CASKDGGWTYEQYF. CDR3 coding DNA: TGTGCCAGCAAGGATGGGGGGTGGACCTACGAGCAGTACTTC.

The chain employs TRBV19 and TRBJ2-1; 8 nucleotides align to TRBD1. This CDR3 is built from 16 residues. The germline gives CDR1 LNHDA, CDR2 SQIVND (reference sequence). Trimming took 3 bases from V and 9 from J; bases not matched to a gene: 13. The CDR3 loop is CASSMLGQGSGGEQFF. The CDR3 region has the DNA TGTGCCAGTAGTATGTTAGGACAGGGCAGCGGTGGTGAGCAGTTCTTC.

The chain recombines TRBV5-1 with TRBJ1-2; D might be TRBD1 (5 bases). Germline loops: CDR1 SGHRS, CDR2 YFSETQ. Trimming pared 4 bases from V and 2 bases from J, leaving 9 bases between. This CDR3 contains 13 residues. This CDR3 is CASSTPGNYGYTF. Here the CDR3 DNA reads TGCGCCAGCAGCACACCAGGGAACTATGGCTACACCTTC. The whole variable domain, remainder taken from reference TRBV5-1 and TRBJ1-2, is KAGVTQTPRYLIKTRGQQVTLSCSPISGHRSVSWYQQTPGQGLQFLFEYFSETQRNKGNFPGRFSGRQFSNSRSEMNVSTLELGDSALYLCASSTPGNYGYTFGSGTRLTVV.

The chain recombines TRBV19 with TRBJ2-7; 9 bases are shared with TRBD1. This CDR3 contains 15 residues. The V and J ends lost 1 base and 3 bases, in that order; junction bases with no gene match: 4. From germline, CDR1 is LNHDA and CDR2 SQIVND (reference sequence). Written as DNA, the CDR3 is TGTGCCAGTAGTATAGGGACAGGGGTCTTCTACGAGCAGTACTTC. It encodes CASSIGTGVFYEQYF.

The chain has TRBV2 and TRBJ1-2; D may be TRBD1 (5 bases). Germline V gives CDR1 SNHLY, CDR2 FYNNEI. The CDR3 runs 13 residues. V lost 5 bases and J lost 8, with 15 bases in between. The CDR3 here is CASSLTARLGYTF. Here the CDR3 DNA reads TGTGCCAGCAGTTTGACAGCGCGTCTGGGCTACACCTTC.

This clone came up once. The chain combines TRBV27 with TRBJ2-7, with 10 bases matching TRBD1. CDR1 is MNHEY and CDR2 is SMNVEV in the germline V gene (reference sequence). This CDR3 region has 17 residues. The trim removed 4 bases at V and 5 bases at J, leaving 14 bases unmatched. CDR3 DNA: TGTGCCAGCAGTTCAAACCTCCCTAGACAGGGGGCGGACGAGCAGTACTTC. Its translation: CASSSNLPRQGADEQYF.

This clone was counted a single time. This rearrangement joins TRBV28 to TRBJ2-7; TRBD1 might be the D (5 bases). In germline, CDR1 is MDHEN, CDR2 SYDVKM. CDR3 length: 11 residues. V lost 6 bases, J lost 7 bases, and 10 bases lay in between. The CDR3 nucleotides are TGTGCCAGCAGCTATCAGGGAGAGCAGTACTTC. Protein product: CASSYQGEQYF.

This chain uses TRBV28 with TRBJ2-1; 9 bases map to TRBD2. Germline-derived CDR1 and CDR2 are MDHEN and SYDVKM. There are 16 residues in the CDR3. V shed 5 bases and J 4 bases; nucleotides not matched to a gene: 9. The CDR3 spells CASSPSLSGGYNEQFF. For the CDR3, the DNA is TGTGCCAGCAGTCCGTCTTTAAGCGGGGGGTACAATGAGCAGTTCTTC. The whole variable domain, filled in from reference TRBV28 and TRBJ2-1, reads DVKVTQSSRYLVKRTGEKVFLECVQDMDHENMFWYRQDPGLGLRLIYFSYDVKMKEKGDIPEGYSVSREKKERFSLILESASTNQTSMYLCASSPSLSGGYNEQFFGPGTRLTVL.

The rearrangement links TRBV5-1 to TRBJ2-5, with D possibly matching TRBD1 (5 bases). The ends were cut back, 5 bases at V and 4 bases at J, with 15 bases in the middle. CDR1 and CDR2 from the germline V gene are SGHRS and YFSETQ. The CDR3 runs 14 residues. In DNA form, the CDR3 reads TGCGCCAGCAGAAGACAGAATGGCGTAGAGACCCAGTACTTC. Translated, it gives CASRRQNGVETQYF.

The chain combines TRBV3-1 (or the pseudogene TRBV3-2) with TRBJ2-2; D might be TRBD2 (6 bases). Trimming took off 5 bases at V and 1 base at J, with 17 bases between the two ends. From germline, CDR1 is LGHDT and CDR2 YNNKEL (reference sequence). This CDR3 spans 17 amino acids. CDR3 nucleotides: TGTGCCAGCAGCTCAACCCGGAGCGGGCAGAACACCGGGGAGCTGTTTTTT. Translation: CASSSTRSGQNTGELFF.

This chain uses TRBV20-1 with TRBJ2-3; no clear D. The germline gives CDR1 DFQATT, CDR2 SNEGSKA (reference sequence). Deletions cut 3 bases from V and 4 bases from J, with 17 bases between. The length of the CDR3 is 15 residues. Here the CDR3 reads CSASVTVGSADTQYF. CDR3 DNA sequence: TGCAGTGCTAGTGTAACAGTGGGGTCTGCAGATACGCAGTATTTT.

This sequence joins TRBV6-5 and TRBJ1-4; 9 bases map to TRBD1. Per germline, CDR1 MNHEY and CDR2 SVGAGI. The CDR3 consists of 14 residues. The trim removed 6 bases at V and 7 bases at J, leaving 6 bases unmatched. CDR3 DNA sequence: TGTGCCAGCAGCACAGGGGGCGTAGGTGAAAAACTGTTTTTT. It encodes CASSTGGVGEKLFF.

This rearrangement joins TRBV19 to TRBJ1-5, with 7 bases fitting TRBD1. J lost 4 bases, V lost 1 base, and 7 bases had no gene match. The CDR3 length is 16 residues. CDR1 and CDR2 (germline): LNHDA, SQIVND (reference sequence). The CDR3 is CASSIVRDSTNQPQHF. CDR3 sequence (DNA): TGTGCCAGTAGTATAGTCAGGGACAGTACAAATCAGCCCCAGCATTTT. The variable domain in full, with the rest retrieved from reference TRBV19 and TRBJ1-5, is DGGITQSPKYLFRKEGQNVTLSCEQNLNHDAMYWYRQDPGQGLRLIYYSQIVNDFQKGDIAEGYSVSREKKESFPLTVTSAQKNPTAFYLCASSIVRDSTNQPQHFGDGTRLSIL.

V and J are TRBV7-9 and TRBJ2-1; D call uncertain. Trimming left V 4 bases short and J 1 base short, with 14 bases between. The CDR3 length is 16 residues. Germline V gene lookup returns CDR1 SEHNR and CDR2 FQNEAQ (reference sequence). Written as DNA, the CDR3 is TGTGCCAGCAGCTCCCCGAAGGGCACATCCTACAATGAGCAGTTCTTC. Protein sequence: CASSSPKGTSYNEQFF.

The chain recombines TRBV6-2 or TRBV6-3 with TRBJ2-3; the D is unclear. Trimming stripped 2 bases from V and 6 bases from J, with 18 bases between. This CDR3 spans 16 amino acids. Germline-derived CDR1 and CDR2 are MNHEY and SVGEGT. CDR3 nucleotides: TGTGCCAGCAGTTACGGGAATCCTGGGTCCCCTGATACGCAGTATTTT. Translating gives CASSYGNPGSPDTQYF.

The chain recombines TRBV7-2 with TRBJ2-7, with 7 bases matching TRBD2. CDR3 length: 17 residues. Germline V CDR1 and CDR2: SGHTA, FQGNSA. The ends lost 0 bases at V and 0 bases at J; junction bases unmatched: 8. The CDR3 sequence is CASSLALSGISSYEQYF. CDR3 DNA sequence: TGTGCCAGCAGCTTAGCATTAAGCGGGATCAGCTCCTACGAGCAGTACTTC.

The chain uses TRBV9 and TRBJ1-2, with D unclear. Trimming removed 0 bases at V and 0 bases at J, with 9 bases between. The CDR3 has 15 amino acids. Germline V lookup: CDR1 SGDLS, CDR2 YYNGEE. The CDR3 protein is CASSVGSGANYGYTF. CDR3 DNA sequence: TGTGCCAGCAGCGTAGGTTCCGGGGCTAACTATGGCTACACCTTC.

The chain uses TRBV7-3 and TRBJ1-6, with D possibly being TRBD1 (6 bases). CDR1 is SGHTA and CDR2 is FQGTGA in the germline V gene. The length of the CDR3 is 16 residues. V was cut by 0 bases and J by 8 bases, with 14 bases left in between. The chain's CDR3 is CASSLTMGAGDSPLHF. CDR3 DNA sequence: TGTGCCAGCAGCTTAACCATGGGGGCGGGCGATTCACCCCTCCACTTT.

This rearrangement joins TRBV19 to TRBJ1-2, with 8 bases matching TRBD1. Germline V gives CDR1 LNHDA, CDR2 SQIVND (reference sequence). This CDR3 is 13 amino acids long. V lost 9 bases and J lost 4; bases outside the gene matches: 7. The CDR3 spells CASVPQGAYGYTF. CDR3 bases: TGTGCCAGCGTTCCTCAGGGGGCCTATGGCTACACCTTC.

CDR3 in DNA: TGTGCCACAGAGCCCGGGACAGGGGAGTTGGCAGGCGGCTACACCTTC. Its translation: CATEPGTGELAGGYTF. The chain employs TRBV4-2 and TRBJ1-2, with 10 bases lining up with TRBD1. The CDR3 is 16 amino acids. V trimming: 10 bases; J trimming: 8 bases; junction bases outside the gene matches: 19. The V gene's germline CDR1 is LGHNA and CDR2 YNFKEQ.

The V gene is TRBV6-5, the J gene TRBJ1-5; the D is unclear. CDR3 size: 14 residues. From germline, CDR1 is MNHEY and CDR2 SVGAGI. V lost 6 bases, J lost 0 bases, and 9 bases lay in between. The CDR3 DNA reads as TGTGCCAGCAGAAAACTGGATAGCAATCAGCCCCAGCATTTT. This sequence encodes CASRKLDSNQPQHF.

The rearrangement joins TRBV5-6 to TRBJ2-7; TRBD1 agrees at 9 bases. With 4 bases clipped from V and 4 bases from J, the junction kept 6 bases outside the gene matches. The CDR3 consists of 14 residues. CDR1 and CDR2 (germline): SGHDT, YYEEEE. As DNA, the CDR3 is TGTGCCAGCAGCGTCGGACAGGGGAGGTACGAGCAGTACTTC. It codes for CASSVGQGRYEQYF. Full variable domain (remainder filled in from reference TRBV5-6 and TRBJ2-7): DAGVTQSPTHLIKTRGQQVTLRCSPKSGHDTVSWYQQALGQGPQFIFQYYEEEERQRGNFPDRFSGHQFPNYSSELNVNALLLGDSALYLCASSVGQGRYEQYFGPGTRLTVT.

This clone came up once. This rearrangement joins TRBV4-2 to TRBJ1-1; 8 bases are shared with TRBD1. This CDR3 region has 15 residues. Germline lookup yields CDR1 LGHNA and CDR2 YNFKEQ. Losses at the gene ends were 4 bases for V and 4 bases for J; bases not matched to a gene: 8. CDR3 protein: CASSLERTGSTEAFF. The DNA of the CDR3 is TGTGCCAGCAGCCTTGAACGGACAGGGAGCACTGAAGCTTTCTTT.